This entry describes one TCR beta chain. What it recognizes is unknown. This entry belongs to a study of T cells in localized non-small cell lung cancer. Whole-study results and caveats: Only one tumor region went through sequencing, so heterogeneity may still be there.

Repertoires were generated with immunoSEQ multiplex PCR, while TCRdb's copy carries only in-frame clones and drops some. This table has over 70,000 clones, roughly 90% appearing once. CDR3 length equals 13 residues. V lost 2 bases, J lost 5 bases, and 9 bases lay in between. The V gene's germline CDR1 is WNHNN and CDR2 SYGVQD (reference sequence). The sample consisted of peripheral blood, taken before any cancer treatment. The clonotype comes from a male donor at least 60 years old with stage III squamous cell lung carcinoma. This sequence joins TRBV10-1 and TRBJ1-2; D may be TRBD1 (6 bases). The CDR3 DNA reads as TGCGCCAGCAGTGAGGTCAGGGGTTATGGCTACACCTTC. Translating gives CASSEVRGYGYTF.